The following is a T cell receptor (beta chain) sequence with its context. Its antigen is still unknown. The sample originates from a study of cytomegalovirus exposure and HLA in healthy donors. Study-wide background: Among the roughly 370 genotyped donors, around 81% were placed in the Caucasian-associated ancestry cluster. Study-level findings and limits: According to a later analysis, donors in an Asian-associated ancestry cluster reportedly had fewer N-insertions than the roughly 720-donor mean. In vitro checks showed that a few CMV-associated chains really do target CMV antigens.

V gave up 2 bases and J gave up 4 bases; unmatched junction bases: 2. Germline CDR1 SGHTA, CDR2 FQGNSA. The CDR3 runs to 14 residues. In the PCR, 60 Vbeta and 13 Jbeta primers were used. Assay: immunoSEQ multiplex PCR; the TCRdb copy retains only in-frame clones and omits some. The table includes roughly 160,000 clones, about 80% detected once. The V and J genes are TRBV7-2 and TRBJ1-3, with 7 positions matching TRBD1. The sample was PBMCs. The receptor's source is a man aged 30 to 45 in good health and CMV-seronegative. This CDR3 is CASSLTTGGNTIYF. The DNA for the CDR3 is TGTGCCAGCAGCTTAACGACAGGGGGAAACACCATATATTTT.